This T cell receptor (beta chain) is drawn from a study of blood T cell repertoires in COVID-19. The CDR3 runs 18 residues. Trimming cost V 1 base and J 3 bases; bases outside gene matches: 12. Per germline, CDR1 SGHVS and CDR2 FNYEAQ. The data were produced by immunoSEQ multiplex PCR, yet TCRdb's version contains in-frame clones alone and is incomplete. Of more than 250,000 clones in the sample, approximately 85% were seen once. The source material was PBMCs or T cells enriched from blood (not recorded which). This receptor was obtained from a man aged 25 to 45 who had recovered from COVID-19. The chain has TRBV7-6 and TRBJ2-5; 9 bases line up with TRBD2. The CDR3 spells CASSLDFGGGASEETQYF. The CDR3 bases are TGTGCCAGCAGCTTAGATTTCGGCGGGGGGGCCTCGGAAGAGACCCAGTACTTC. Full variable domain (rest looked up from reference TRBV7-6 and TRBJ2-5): GAGVSQSPRYKVTKRGQDVALRCDPISGHVSLYWYRQALGQGPEFLTYFNYEAQQDKSGLPNDRFSAERPEGSISTLTIQRTEQRDSAMYRCASSLDFGGGASEETQYFGPGTRLLVL.